This TCR beta chain was sequenced during a study of technical replicates of blood from a handful of donors. Assay used: immunoSEQ multiplex PCR; TCRdb lists only in-frame clones, some missing. Of 60,000 to 95,000 clones listed, roughly 91% are singletons. Germline CDR1 MNHEY, CDR2 SVGAGI. V was shortened by 11 bases and J by 10 bases, with 15 bases between the two germline ends. The CDR3 is 11 amino acids. This chain uses TRBV6-5 with TRBJ2-1; a weak D match, TRBD2 (5 bases). Input material: T cells isolated from PBMCs. This sequence was found in a human donor in good health. Some clones in this sample may be carry-over from other donors' samples. In DNA, the CDR3 is TGTGCCGTATCCTCGGGGAGCGAGCAGTTCTTC. This codes for CAVSSGSEQFF.